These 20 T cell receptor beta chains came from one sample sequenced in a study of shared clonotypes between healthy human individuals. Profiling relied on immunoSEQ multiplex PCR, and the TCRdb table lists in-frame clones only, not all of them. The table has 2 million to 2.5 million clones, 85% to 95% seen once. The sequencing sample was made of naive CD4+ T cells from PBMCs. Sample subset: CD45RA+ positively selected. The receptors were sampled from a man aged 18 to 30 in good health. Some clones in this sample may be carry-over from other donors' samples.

The CDR3 region has the DNA TGCAGCGTTACATCGGGACTCCCGGCCGGGGAGCTGTTTTTT. Its translation: CSVTSGLPAGELFF. This chain joins TRBV29-1 and TRBJ2-2, with D maybe TRBD2 (6 bases). V was pared by 5 bases and J by 6 bases, with 16 bases between. The CDR3 is 14 residues long. Germline lookup yields CDR1 SQVTM and CDR2 ANQGSEA.

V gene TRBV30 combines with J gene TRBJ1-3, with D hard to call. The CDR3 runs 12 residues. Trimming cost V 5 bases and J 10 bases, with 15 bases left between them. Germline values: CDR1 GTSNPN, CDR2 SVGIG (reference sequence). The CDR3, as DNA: TGTGCCTGGGAGACCCTCTGGGGAACCATATATTTT. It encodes CAWETLWGTIYF.

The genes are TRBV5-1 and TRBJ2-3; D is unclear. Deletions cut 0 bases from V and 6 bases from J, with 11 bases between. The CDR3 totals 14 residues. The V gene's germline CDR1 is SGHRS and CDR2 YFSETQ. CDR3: CASSLDSSADTQYF. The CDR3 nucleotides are TGCGCCAGCAGCTTGGACAGCTCGGCGGATACGCAGTATTTT.

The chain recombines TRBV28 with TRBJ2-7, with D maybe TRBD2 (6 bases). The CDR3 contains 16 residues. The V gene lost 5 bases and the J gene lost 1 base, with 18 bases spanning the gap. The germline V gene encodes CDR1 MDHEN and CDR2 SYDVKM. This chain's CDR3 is CASSIPGLGVSYEQYF. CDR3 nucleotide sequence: TGTGCCAGCAGTATTCCGGGACTGGGGGTGTCCTACGAGCAGTACTTC.

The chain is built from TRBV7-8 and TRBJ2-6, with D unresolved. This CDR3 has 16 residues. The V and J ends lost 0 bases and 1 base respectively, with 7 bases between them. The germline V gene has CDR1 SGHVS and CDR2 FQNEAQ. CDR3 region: CASSLAGISGANVLTF. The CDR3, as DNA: TGTGCCAGCAGCTTAGCAGGGATATCTGGGGCCAACGTCCTGACTTTC. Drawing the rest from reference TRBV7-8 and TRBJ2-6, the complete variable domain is GAGVSQSPRYKVAKRGQDVALRCDPISGHVSLFWYQQALGQGPEFLTYFQNEAQLDKSGLPSDRFFAERPEGSVSTLKIQRTQQEDSAVYLCASSLAGISGANVLTFGAGSRLTVL.

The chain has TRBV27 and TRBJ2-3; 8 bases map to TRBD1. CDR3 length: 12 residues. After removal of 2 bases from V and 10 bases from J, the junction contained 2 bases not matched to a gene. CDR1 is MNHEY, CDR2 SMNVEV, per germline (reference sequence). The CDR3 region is CASSLGQGAQYF. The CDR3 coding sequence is TGTGCCAGCAGTTTAGGACAGGGAGCGCAGTATTTT.

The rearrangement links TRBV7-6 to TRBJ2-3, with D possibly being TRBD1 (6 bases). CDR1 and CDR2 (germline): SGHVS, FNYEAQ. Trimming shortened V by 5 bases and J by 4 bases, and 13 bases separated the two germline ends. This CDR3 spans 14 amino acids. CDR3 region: CASSLLGAADTQYF. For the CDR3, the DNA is TGTGCCAGCAGCCTGCTGGGGGCGGCAGATACGCAGTATTTT.

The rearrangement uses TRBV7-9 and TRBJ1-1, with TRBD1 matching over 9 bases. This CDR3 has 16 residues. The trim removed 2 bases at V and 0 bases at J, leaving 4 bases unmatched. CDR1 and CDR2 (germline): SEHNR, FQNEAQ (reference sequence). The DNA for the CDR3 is TGTGCCAGCAGCTTACCGGGACAGGGATTGAACACTGAAGCTTTCTTT. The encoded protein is CASSLPGQGLNTEAFF. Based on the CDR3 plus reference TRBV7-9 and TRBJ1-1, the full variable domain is DTGVSQNPRHKITKRGQNVTFRCDPISEHNRLYWYRQTLGQGPEFLTYFQNEAQLEKSRLLSDRFSAERPKGSFSTLEIQRTEQGDSAMYLCASSLPGQGLNTEAFFGQGTRLTVV.

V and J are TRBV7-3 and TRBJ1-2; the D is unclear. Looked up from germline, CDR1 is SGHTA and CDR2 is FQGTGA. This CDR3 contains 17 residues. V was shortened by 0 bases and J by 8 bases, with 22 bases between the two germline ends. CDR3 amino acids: CASSLTRNPPLNGGYTF. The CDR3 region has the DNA TGTGCCAGCAGCTTAACGAGGAACCCCCCTTTGAATGGGGGCTACACCTTC.

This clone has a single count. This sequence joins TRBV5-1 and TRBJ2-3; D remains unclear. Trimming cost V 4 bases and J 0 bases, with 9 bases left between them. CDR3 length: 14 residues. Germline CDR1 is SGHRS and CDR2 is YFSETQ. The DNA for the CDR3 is TGCGCCAGCAGCCGAGATCTTAGCACAGATACGCAGTATTTT. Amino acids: CASSRDLSTDTQYF.

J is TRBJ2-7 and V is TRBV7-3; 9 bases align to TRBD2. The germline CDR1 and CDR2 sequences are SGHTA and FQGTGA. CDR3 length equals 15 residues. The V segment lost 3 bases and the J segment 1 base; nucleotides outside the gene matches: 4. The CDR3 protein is CASSFGSGGSYEQYF. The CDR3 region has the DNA TGTGCCAGCAGCTTTGGAAGCGGGGGGTCCTACGAGCAGTACTTC.

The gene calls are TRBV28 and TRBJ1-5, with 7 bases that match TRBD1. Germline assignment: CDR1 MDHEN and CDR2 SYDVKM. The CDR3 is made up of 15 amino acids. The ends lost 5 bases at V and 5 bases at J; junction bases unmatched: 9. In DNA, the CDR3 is TGTGCCAGCAGTCCCTCACAGGGGTTCCATCAGCCCCAGCATTTT. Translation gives CASSPSQGFHQPQHF.

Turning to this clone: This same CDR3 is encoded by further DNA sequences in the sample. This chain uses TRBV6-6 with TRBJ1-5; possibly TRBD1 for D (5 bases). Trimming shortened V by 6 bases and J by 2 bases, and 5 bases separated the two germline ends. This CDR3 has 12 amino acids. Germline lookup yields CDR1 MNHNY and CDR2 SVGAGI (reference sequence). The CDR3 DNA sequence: TGTGCCAGCAGAGGGGGCAATCAGCCCCAGCATTTT. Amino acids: CASRGGNQPQHF.

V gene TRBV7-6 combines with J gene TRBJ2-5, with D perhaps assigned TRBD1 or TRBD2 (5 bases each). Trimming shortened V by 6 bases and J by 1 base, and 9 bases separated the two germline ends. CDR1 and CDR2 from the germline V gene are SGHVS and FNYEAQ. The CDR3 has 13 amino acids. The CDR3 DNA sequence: TGTGCCAGCAGTCGGGACCTCCAAGAGACCCAGTACTTC. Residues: CASSRDLQETQYF.

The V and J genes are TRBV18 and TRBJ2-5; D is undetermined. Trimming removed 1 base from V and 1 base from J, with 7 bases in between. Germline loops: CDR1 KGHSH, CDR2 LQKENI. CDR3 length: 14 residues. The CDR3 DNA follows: TGTGCCAGCTCACCACGTCAGGTCCAAGAGACCCAGTACTTC. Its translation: CASSPRQVQETQYF.

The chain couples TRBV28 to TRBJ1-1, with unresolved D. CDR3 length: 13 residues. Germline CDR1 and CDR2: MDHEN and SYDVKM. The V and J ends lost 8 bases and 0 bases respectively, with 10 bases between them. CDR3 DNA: TGTGCCAGCGGAAGGGTAATGAACACTGAAGCTTTCTTT. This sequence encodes CASGRVMNTEAFF.

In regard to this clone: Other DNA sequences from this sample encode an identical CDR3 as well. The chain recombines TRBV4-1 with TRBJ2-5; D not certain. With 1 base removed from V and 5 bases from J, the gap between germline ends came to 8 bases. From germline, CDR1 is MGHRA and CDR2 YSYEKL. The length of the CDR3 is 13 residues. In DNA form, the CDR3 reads TGCGCCAGCAGCCAAGCTCTGGCCGAGACCCAGTACTTC. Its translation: CASSQALAETQYF.

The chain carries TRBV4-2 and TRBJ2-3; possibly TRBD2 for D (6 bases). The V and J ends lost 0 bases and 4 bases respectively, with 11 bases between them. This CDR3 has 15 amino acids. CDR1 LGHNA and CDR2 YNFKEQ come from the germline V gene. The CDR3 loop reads CASSQDPGSSDTQYF. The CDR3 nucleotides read TGTGCCAGCAGCCAAGATCCCGGGAGTTCAGATACGCAGTATTTT.

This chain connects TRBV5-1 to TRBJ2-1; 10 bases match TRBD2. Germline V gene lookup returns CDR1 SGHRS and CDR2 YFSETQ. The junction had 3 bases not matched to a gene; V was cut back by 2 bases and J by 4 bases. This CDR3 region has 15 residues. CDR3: CASSFSSGSYNEQFF. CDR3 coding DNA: TGCGCCAGCAGCTTTTCTAGCGGGAGTTACAATGAGCAGTTCTTC.

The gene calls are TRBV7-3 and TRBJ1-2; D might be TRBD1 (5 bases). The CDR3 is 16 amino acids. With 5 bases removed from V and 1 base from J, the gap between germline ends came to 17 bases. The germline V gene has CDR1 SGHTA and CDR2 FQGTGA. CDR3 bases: TGTGCCAGCAGCCCCGGGGGTGGGCAGTTTAACTATGGCTACACCTTC. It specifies CASSPGGGQFNYGYTF.